This T cell receptor (beta chain) was obtained from a study of blood T cell repertoires in COVID-19. CDR1 is SGHNT, CDR2 YYREEE, per germline (reference sequence). There are 13 residues in the CDR3. The ends lost 4 bases at V and 4 bases at J; junction bases unmatched: 1. Only in-frame clones appear in the TCRdb table, and some are missing; sequencing was by immunoSEQ multiplex PCR. The table has about 300,000 clones, 80% to 90% seen once. Recovery among Cohort 3 donors was established by two negative PCRs, clearance, or symptom resolution. The clonotype originates from a young woman who had recovered from COVID-19. The chain has TRBV5-4 and TRBJ1-4; TRBD1 agrees at 7 bases. The specimen sequenced was PBMCs or T cells enriched from blood (not recorded which). The chain's CDR3 is CASSRDSNEKLFF. CDR3 sequence (DNA): TGTGCCAGCAGCAGGGACAGTAATGAAAAACTGTTTTTT. Using reference TRBV5-4 and TRBJ1-4 for the parts outside the CDR3, the full variable domain is ETGVTQSPTHLIKTRGQQVTLRCSSQSGHNTVSWYQQALGQGPQFIFQYYREEENGRGNFPPRFSGLQFPNYSSELNVNALELDDSALYLCASSRDSNEKLFFGSGTQLSVL.